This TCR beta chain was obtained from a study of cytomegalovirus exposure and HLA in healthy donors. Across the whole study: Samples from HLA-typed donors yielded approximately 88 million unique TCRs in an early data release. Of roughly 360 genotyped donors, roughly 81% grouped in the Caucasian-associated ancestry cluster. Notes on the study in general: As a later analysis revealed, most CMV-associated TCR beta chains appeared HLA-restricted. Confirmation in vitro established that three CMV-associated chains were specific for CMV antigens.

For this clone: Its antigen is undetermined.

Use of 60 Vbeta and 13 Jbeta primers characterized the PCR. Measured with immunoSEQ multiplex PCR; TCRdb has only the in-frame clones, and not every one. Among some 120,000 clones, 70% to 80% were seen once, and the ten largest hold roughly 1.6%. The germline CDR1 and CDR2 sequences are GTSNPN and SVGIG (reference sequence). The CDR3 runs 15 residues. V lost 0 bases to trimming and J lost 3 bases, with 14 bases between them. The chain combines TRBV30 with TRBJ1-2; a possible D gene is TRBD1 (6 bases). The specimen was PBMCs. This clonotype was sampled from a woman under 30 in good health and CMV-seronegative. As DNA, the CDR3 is TGTGCCTGGAGTGTACACCGGGACAACCACTATGGCTACACCTTC. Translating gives CAWSVHRDNHYGYTF.